What follows are 21 T cell receptor beta chains derived from one specimen sequenced in a study of sequential checkpoint blockade in melanoma. The treatment was: randomized to nivolumab then ipilimumab (arm A) or the reverse (arm B). This table comes from immunoSEQ multiplex PCR, and its TCRdb copy is limited to in-frame clones, with some not included. The sample carries 13,000 to 15,000 clones, approximately 52% recorded once. This sample comprised CD8+ T cells sorted from blood (inferred from file names), obtained from a patient given nivolumab and ipilimumab in sequence. The receptor source for this set is a human donor with melanoma.

The V gene is TRBV2, the J gene TRBJ2-1, with TRBD2 matching 11 bases. Germline assignment: CDR1 SNHLY and CDR2 FYNNEI. The CDR3 is 15 amino acids. V gave up 2 bases and J gave up 9 bases; unmatched junction bases: 6. This CDR3 reads CASSEIAGGRGEQFF. CDR3 bases: TGTGCCAGCAGTGAAATAGCGGGGGGGCGGGGTGAGCAGTTCTTC.

The genes are TRBV7-8 and TRBJ2-7, with 9 bases aligning to TRBD1. Germline assignment: CDR1 SGHVS and CDR2 FQNEAQ. The CDR3 totals 14 residues. V shed 7 bases, J shed 5 bases, and the junction held 9 bases outside the gene matches. The CDR3 region has the DNA TGTGCCAGCATCCCCGCCGGGACAGGGCACGAGCAGTACTTC. It encodes CASIPAGTGHEQYF.

V and J are TRBV13 and TRBJ1-6; D remains unclear. V was shortened by 4 bases and J by 0 bases, with 4 bases between the two germline ends. Germline V gene sequence: CDR1 PRHDT, CDR2 FYEKMQ (reference sequence). This CDR3 spans 14 amino acids. CDR3: CASSYSSYNSPLHF. The CDR3 nucleotides are TGTGCCAGCAGCTATAGCTCCTATAATTCACCCCTCCACTTT.

V gene TRBV10-2 combines with J gene TRBJ1-1, with D unclear. Germline V gene sequence: CDR1 WSHSY, CDR2 SAAADI. The V and J ends lost 6 bases and 0 bases respectively, with 8 bases between them. The CDR3 is 13 residues long. The CDR3 nucleotides read TGCGCCAGCAGGGTGACATTGAACACTGAAGCTTTCTTT. Its translation: CASRVTLNTEAFF.

CDR3 DNA: TGTGCCAGCACCCCGTGGCAGGCCAATCAGCCCCAGCATTTT. Protein: CASTPWQANQPQHF. This chain joins TRBV28 and TRBJ1-5; D is uncertain. Looked up from germline, CDR1 is MDHEN and CDR2 is SYDVKM. V gave up 7 bases and J gave up 3 bases, with 13 bases separating them. The CDR3 consists of 14 residues.

This clone was picked up a small number of times. J is TRBJ2-7 and V is TRBV5-6; D possibly corresponds to TRBD1 (6 bases). The CDR3 sequence is 12 residues long. Germline V CDR1 and CDR2: SGHDT, YYEEEE. V was trimmed by 2 bases and J by 5 bases, leaving 8 bases between them. For the CDR3, the DNA is TGTGCCAGCAGCTTACAGGGAAACGAGCAGTACTTC. Its protein is CASSLQGNEQYF.

For the CDR3, the DNA is TGTGCCAGCAGCCAAGATCATCAGCTAGCGGGAGATCTCTACAATGAGCAGTTCTTC. It is translated as CASSQDHQLAGDLYNEQFF. J is TRBJ2-1 and V is TRBV14; 10 nucleotides agree with TRBD2. Germline loops: CDR1 SGHDN, CDR2 FVKESK. After removal of 0 bases from V and 3 bases from J, the junction contained 11 bases not matched to a gene. This CDR3 is 19 amino acids long.

The chain recombines TRBV7-8 with TRBJ2-7; 10 bases are shared with TRBD2. The V segment lost 2 bases and the J segment 0 bases; nucleotides outside the gene matches: 4. The CDR3 sequence is 16 residues long. Germline V gene lookup returns CDR1 SGHVS and CDR2 FQNEAQ. As DNA, the CDR3 is TGTGCCAGCAGCTTATCAGCGGGAGGGGTCTCCTACGAGCAGTACTTC. It specifies CASSLSAGGVSYEQYF.

The chain has TRBV6-4 and TRBJ2-3; the D is unclear. This CDR3 contains 14 residues. V lost 3 bases and J lost 3, with 10 bases in between. Germline loops: CDR1 MRHNA, CDR2 SNTAGT. This CDR3 is CASSEAGATDTQYF. In nucleotides, the CDR3 is TGTGCCAGCAGTGAAGCAGGCGCGACAGATACGCAGTATTTT.

This sequence joins TRBV15 and TRBJ1-5, with D unresolved. The CDR3 contains 13 residues. Per the germline V gene, CDR1 is LNHNV and CDR2 is YYDKDF (reference sequence). The V and J ends lost 0 bases and 7 bases respectively, with 7 bases between them. The CDR3 DNA reads as TGTGCCACCAGCAGAGATGGACTGCAGCCCCAGCATTTT. It yields the protein CATSRDGLQPQHF.

V gene TRBV2 combines with J gene TRBJ1-4, with D tentatively TRBD1 (6 bases). Germline values: CDR1 SNHLY, CDR2 FYNNEI. The CDR3 contains 13 residues. V was trimmed by 6 bases and J by 4 bases, leaving 9 bases between them. The CDR3 bases are TGTGCCAGCAGAGACAGGATTAATGAAAAACTGTTTTTT. Its translation: CASRDRINEKLFF.

V and J are TRBV19 and TRBJ1-5, with 10 bases matching TRBD1. This CDR3 region has 15 residues. J lost 4 bases, V lost 4 bases, and 4 bases had no gene match. From germline, CDR1 is LNHDA and CDR2 SQIVND (reference sequence). The CDR3, as DNA: TGTGCCAGTAGTACTTGGGACAGGGGAAATCAGCCCCAGCATTTT. As protein: CASSTWDRGNQPQHF.

The genes are TRBV7-9 and TRBJ2-7; D perhaps matches TRBD2 (6 bases). The CDR3 length is 14 residues. Germline loops: CDR1 SEHNR, CDR2 FQNEAQ (reference sequence). V was clipped by 1 base and J by 7 bases, with 14 bases between them. The CDR3 loop is CASSLVHAGREQYF. In nucleotides, the CDR3 is TGTGCCAGCAGCTTAGTCCACGCGGGAAGGGAGCAGTACTTC.

The chain combines TRBV5-5 with TRBJ2-7; tentatively, D is TRBD1 (6 bases). CDR3 length: 14 amino acids. CDR1 is SGHKS, CDR2 YYEKEE, per germline (reference sequence). V was shortened by 1 base and J by 6 bases, with 14 bases between the two germline ends. The CDR3 bases are TGTGCCAGCAGCTTGTTAACAGGGTGGGGCGAGCAGTACTTC. It encodes CASSLLTGWGEQYF.

This clone is medium-sized. The genes are TRBV28 and TRBJ2-7; 7 bases match TRBD2. Per the germline V gene, CDR1 is MDHEN and CDR2 is SYDVKM. V shed 0 bases and J 6 bases; nucleotides not matched to a gene: 8. This CDR3 spans 15 amino acids. Written as DNA, the CDR3 is TGTGCCAGCAGTTTATGGGCGGGGGACTCAGGCGAGCAGTACTTC. Its protein product is CASSLWAGDSGEQYF.

The V gene is TRBV6-1, the J gene TRBJ2-7; 11 bases are shared with TRBD2. CDR3 length: 15 residues. Germline loops: CDR1 MNHNS, CDR2 SASEGT. V lost 6 bases and J lost 0; bases outside the gene matches: 4. The CDR3 reads CASSITSGSSYEQYF. CDR3 in DNA: TGTGCCAGCAGCATTACTAGCGGGAGCTCCTACGAGCAGTACTTC.

The chain has TRBV6-5 and TRBJ2-2, with D perhaps TRBD2 (6 bases). V gave up 8 bases and J gave up 3 bases, with 16 bases separating them. CDR3 size: 15 residues. CDR1 and CDR2 from the germline V gene are MNHEY and SVGAGI. The CDR3: CASRPEGGYTGELFF. CDR3 sequence (DNA): TGTGCCAGCCGACCGGAGGGCGGGTACACCGGGGAGCTGTTTTTT.

The chain couples TRBV28 to TRBJ1-2; D is perhaps TRBD1 (6 bases). The CDR3 loop spans 15 amino acids. The V and J ends lost 1 base and 4 bases respectively, with 13 bases between them. Germline lookup yields CDR1 MDHEN and CDR2 SYDVKM. The CDR3 DNA follows: TGTGCCAGCAGTTTATCAAGGACAGTGGGCTATGGCTACACCTTC. The encoded protein is CASSLSRTVGYGYTF.

The CDR3 sequence: CASSQGSRGISNQPQHF. DNA for the CDR3: TGCGCCAGCAGCCAAGGGTCACGGGGGATAAGCAATCAGCCCCAGCATTTT. This chain links TRBV4-1 with TRBJ1-5; D is possibly TRBD1 (5 bases). Germline V gene data show CDR1 as MGHRA and CDR2 as YSYEKL. The germline V and J ends were trimmed by 1 base and 1 base, with 14 bases remaining between them. The CDR3 contains 17 residues.

This clone was picked up a small number of times. The chain is built from TRBV7-9 and TRBJ2-7; D possibly corresponds to TRBD1 (5 bases). Trimming took 1 base from V and 2 from J, leaving 6 bases between them. The CDR3 has 13 residues. From germline, CDR1 is SEHNR and CDR2 FQNEAQ (reference sequence). The CDR3 DNA is TGTGCCAGCAGCTTAGGGGGCACCTACGAGCAGTACTTC. Protein product: CASSLGGTYEQYF.

CDR3 nucleotides: TGTGCCAGCAGCGCTAGGACAGGAGCCCAGGAAAAACTGTTTTTT. This encodes CASSARTGAQEKLFF. The genes are TRBV9 and TRBJ1-4, with 7 nucleotides matching TRBD1. The CDR3 sequence is 15 residues long. Trimming cost V 3 bases and J 8 bases; bases outside gene matches: 10. CDR1 SGDLS and CDR2 YYNGEE come from the germline V gene. Supplemented by reference TRBV9 and TRBJ1-4, the full variable domain reads DSGVTQTPKHLITATGQRVTLRCSPRSGDLSVYWYQQSLDQGLQFLIQYYNGEERAKGNILERFSAQQFPDLHSELNLSSLELGDSALYFCASSARTGAQEKLFFGSGTQLSVL.